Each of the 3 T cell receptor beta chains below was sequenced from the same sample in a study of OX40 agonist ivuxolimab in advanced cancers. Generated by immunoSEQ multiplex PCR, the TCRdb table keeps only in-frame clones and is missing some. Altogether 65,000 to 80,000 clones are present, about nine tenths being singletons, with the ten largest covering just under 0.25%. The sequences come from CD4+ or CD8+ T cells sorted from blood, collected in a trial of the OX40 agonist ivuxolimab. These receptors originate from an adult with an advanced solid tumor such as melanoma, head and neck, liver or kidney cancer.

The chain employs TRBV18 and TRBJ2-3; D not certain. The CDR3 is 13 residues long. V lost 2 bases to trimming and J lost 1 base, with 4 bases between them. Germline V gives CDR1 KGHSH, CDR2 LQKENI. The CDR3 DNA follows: TGTGCCAGCTCACCAATGGGCACAGATACGCAGTATTTT. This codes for CASSPMGTDTQYF.

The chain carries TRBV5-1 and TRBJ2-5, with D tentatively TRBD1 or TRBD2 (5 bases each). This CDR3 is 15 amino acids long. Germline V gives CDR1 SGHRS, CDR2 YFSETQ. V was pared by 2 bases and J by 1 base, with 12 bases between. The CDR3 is CASSLLGTLQETQYF. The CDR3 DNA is TGCGCCAGCAGCTTACTGGGGACCCTCCAAGAGACCCAGTACTTC.

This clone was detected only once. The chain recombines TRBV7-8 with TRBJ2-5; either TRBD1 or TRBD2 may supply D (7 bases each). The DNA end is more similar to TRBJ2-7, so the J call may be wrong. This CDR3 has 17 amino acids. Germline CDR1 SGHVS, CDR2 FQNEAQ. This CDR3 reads CASSLGLGGTVPSEQYF. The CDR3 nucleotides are TGTGCCAGCAGCTTAGGGTTGGGAGGGACAGTCCCCAGCGAGCAGTACTTC.